The T cell receptor beta chain described here comes from a study of blood T cell repertoires in COVID-19. TCRdb keeps only in-frame clones here, not all; method: immunoSEQ multiplex PCR. Here the sample spans about 170,000 clones, roughly 85% being singletons. Cohort assignment relied on participant-reported clinical history. CDR3 length equals 16 residues. V shed 0 bases and J shed 0 bases, with 10 bases lying between them. CDR1 and CDR2 (germline): SGHNT, YYREEE (reference sequence). The V call is TRBV5-4, the J call TRBJ2-1; D is unclear. The receptor was derived from a woman between 65 and 79 years old in a cohort exposed to, infected with or recovered from COVID-19 (not recorded which). Sample: PBMCs or T cells enriched from blood (not recorded which). The CDR3 reads CASSLGGLGSYNEQFF. In DNA, the CDR3 is TGTGCCAGCAGCTTGGGTGGTCTAGGCTCCTACAATGAGCAGTTCTTC.